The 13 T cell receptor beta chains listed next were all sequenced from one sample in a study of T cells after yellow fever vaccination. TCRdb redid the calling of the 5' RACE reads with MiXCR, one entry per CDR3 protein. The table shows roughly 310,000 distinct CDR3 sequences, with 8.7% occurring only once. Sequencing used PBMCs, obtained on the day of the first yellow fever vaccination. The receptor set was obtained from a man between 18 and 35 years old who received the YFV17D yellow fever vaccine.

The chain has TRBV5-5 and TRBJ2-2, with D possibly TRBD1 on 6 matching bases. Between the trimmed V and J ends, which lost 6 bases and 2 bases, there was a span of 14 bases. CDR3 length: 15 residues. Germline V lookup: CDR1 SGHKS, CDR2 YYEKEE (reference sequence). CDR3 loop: CASNSRTDNTGELFF. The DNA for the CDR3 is TGTGCCAGCAACTCCCGGACAGACAACACCGGGGAGCTGTTTTTT. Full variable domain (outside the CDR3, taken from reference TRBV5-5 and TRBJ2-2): DAGVTQSPTHLIKTRGQQVTLRCSPISGHKSVSWYQQVLGQGPQFIFQYYEKEERGRGNFPDRFSARQFPNYSSELNVNALLLGDSALYLCASNSRTDNTGELFFGEGSRLTVL.

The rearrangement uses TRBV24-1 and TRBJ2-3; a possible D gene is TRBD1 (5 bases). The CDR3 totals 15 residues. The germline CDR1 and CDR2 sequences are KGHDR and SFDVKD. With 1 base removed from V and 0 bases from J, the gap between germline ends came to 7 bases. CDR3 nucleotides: TGTGCCACCAGTGATTTTCAGGGAAGCACAGATACGCAGTATTTT. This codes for CATSDFQGSTDTQYF.

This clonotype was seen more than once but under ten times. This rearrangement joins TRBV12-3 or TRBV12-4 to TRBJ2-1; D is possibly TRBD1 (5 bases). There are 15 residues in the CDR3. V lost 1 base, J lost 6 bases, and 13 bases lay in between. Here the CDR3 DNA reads TGTGCCAGCAGTTTAGGGGCGAATGGGGCCAATGAGCAGTTCTTC. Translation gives CASSLGANGANEQFF.

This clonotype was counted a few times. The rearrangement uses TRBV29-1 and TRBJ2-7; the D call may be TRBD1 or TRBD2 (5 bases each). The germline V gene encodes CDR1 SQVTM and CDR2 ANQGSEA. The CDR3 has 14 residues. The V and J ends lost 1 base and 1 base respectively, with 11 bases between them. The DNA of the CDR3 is TGCAGCGTTGAAGCCGGGACGGAATCCTACGAGCAGTACTTC. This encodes CSVEAGTESYEQYF.

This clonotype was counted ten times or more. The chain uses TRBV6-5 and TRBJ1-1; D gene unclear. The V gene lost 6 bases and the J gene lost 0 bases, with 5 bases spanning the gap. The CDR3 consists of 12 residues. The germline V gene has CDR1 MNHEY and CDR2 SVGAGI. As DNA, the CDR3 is TGTGCCAGCAGCCGACTGAACACTGAAGCTTTCTTT. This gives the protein CASSRLNTEAFF.

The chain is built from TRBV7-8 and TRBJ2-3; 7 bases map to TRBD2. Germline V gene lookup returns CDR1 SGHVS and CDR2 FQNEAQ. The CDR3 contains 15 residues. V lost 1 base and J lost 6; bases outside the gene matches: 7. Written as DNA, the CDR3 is TGTGCCAGCAGCTTAGACGGGGGGTTGGGGGATACGCAGTATTTT. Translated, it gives CASSLDGGLGDTQYF.

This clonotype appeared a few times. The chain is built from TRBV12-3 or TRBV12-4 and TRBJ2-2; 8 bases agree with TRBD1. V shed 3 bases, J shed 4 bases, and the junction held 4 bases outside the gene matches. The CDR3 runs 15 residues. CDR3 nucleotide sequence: TGTGCCAGCAGTTTCCAGGGGGCGGTCACCGGGGAGCTGTTTTTT. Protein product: CASSFQGAVTGELFF.

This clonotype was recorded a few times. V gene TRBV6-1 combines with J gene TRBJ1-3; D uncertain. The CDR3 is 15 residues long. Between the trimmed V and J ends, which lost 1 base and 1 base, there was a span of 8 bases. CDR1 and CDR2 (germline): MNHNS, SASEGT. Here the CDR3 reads CASSEVYGSGNTIYF. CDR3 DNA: TGTGCCAGCAGTGAAGTATACGGATCTGGAAACACCATATATTTT.

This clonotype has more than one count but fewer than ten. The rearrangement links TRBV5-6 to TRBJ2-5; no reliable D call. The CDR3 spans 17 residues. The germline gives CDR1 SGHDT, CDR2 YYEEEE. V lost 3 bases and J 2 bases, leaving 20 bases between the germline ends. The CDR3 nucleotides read TGTGCCAGCAGCTCCAAGATTATAAGTGGATGGCAAGAGACCCAGTACTTC. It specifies CASSSKIISGWQETQYF.

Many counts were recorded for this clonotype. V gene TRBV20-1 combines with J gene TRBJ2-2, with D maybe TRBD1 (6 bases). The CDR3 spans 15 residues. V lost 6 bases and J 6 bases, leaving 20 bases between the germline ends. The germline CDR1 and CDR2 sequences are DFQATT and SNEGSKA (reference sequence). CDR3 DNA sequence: TGCAGTGCGAGAAACAGGGAAAGGGTCCCCGGGGAGCTGTTTTTT. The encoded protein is CSARNRERVPGELFF.

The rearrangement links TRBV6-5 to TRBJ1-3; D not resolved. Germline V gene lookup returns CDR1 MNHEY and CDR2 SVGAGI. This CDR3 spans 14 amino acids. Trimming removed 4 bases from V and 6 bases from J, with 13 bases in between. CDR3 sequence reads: CASSSDTTANTIYF. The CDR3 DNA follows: TGTGCCAGCAGTTCAGATACAACCGCAAACACCATATATTTT.

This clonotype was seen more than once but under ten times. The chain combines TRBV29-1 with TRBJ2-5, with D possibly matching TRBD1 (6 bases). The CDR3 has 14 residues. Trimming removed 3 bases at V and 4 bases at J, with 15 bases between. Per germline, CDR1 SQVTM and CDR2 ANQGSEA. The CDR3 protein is CSVEGPRGGETQYF. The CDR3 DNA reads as TGCAGCGTTGAGGGGCCCCGAGGGGGAGAGACCCAGTACTTC.

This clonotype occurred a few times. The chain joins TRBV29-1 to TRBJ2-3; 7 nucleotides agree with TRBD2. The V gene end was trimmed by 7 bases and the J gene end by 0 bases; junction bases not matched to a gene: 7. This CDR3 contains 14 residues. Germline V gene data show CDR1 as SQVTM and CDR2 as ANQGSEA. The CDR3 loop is CSALRGGSTDTQYF. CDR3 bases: TGCAGCGCCCTTAGGGGAGGGAGCACAGATACGCAGTATTTT.